Given below is one T cell receptor (beta chain) in context. The PCR contained 60 Vbeta and 13 Jbeta primers. TCRdb's table, derived via immunoSEQ multiplex PCR, lists solely in-frame clones and lacks some. The sample includes about 120,000 clones, around 10% seen only once; the top ten take about 3%. The data belong to a study of cytomegalovirus exposure and HLA in healthy donors. Germline V gene data show CDR1 as SGHVS and CDR2 as FQNEAQ. There are 15 residues in the CDR3. Trimming pared 5 bases from V and 0 bases from J, leaving 10 bases between. The sample taken for sequencing was PBMCs. This clonotype was obtained from a man aged 30 to 39 in good health and CMV-seronegative. V is TRBV7-8 and J is TRBJ1-4; maybe TRBD1 (5 bases). CDR3 sequence (DNA): TGTGCCAGCAGCAAGCGACAGTCAACTAATGAAAAACTGTTTTTT. Translating it yields CASSKRQSTNEKLFF.